The entry below describes one T cell receptor (beta chain). Its cognate antigen is unknown. The source of the sample is a study of cytomegalovirus exposure and HLA in healthy donors. Study observations and caveats: 87-base-pair reads could not separate some V segments, including TRBV6-2 and TRBV6-3.

The PCR used 60 Vbeta and 13 Jbeta primers. In the original processing: A later analysis counted tens of millions of unique TCR beta chains, some 12 million shared. Using immunoSEQ multiplex PCR, the repertoire was profiled, and TCRdb retains in-frame clones only, with some absent. For V, J and clone size, that table is used; D and trimming come from the DNA. The table counts tens of thousands of clones; 6.2% lies in the top ten. The CDR3 loop spans 12 amino acids. Germline V gives CDR1 MDHEN, CDR2 SYDVKM. Trimming shortened V by 5 bases and J by 6 bases, and 8 bases separated the two germline ends. This chain links TRBV28 with TRBJ1-5, with unresolved D. Material for sequencing was PBMCs. The TCR sequence derives from a man younger than 45 in good health and CMV-seronegative. CDR3 region: CASSPRGQPQHF. CDR3 DNA: TGTGCCAGCAGTCCGAGAGGTCAGCCCCAGCATTTT.